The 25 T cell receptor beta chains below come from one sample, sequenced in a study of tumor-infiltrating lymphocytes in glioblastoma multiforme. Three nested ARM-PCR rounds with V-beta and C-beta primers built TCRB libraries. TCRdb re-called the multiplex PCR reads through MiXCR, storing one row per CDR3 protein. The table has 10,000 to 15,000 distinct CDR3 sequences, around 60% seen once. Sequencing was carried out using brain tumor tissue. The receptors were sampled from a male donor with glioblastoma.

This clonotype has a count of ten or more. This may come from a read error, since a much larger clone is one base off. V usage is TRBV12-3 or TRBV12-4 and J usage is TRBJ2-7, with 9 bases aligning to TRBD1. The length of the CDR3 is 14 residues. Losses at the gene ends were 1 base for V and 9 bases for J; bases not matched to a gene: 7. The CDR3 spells CASSLGGQGHGQYF. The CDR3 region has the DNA TGTGCCAGCAGTTTAGGGGGACAGGGTCACGGGCAGTACTTC.

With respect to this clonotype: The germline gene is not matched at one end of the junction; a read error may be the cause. The CDR3 here is CSVRDEAGLYERFF. The CDR3 DNA sequence: TGCAGTGTTAGAGACGAGGCAGGGCTGTATGAGCGGTTCTTC. The genes are TRBV20-1 and TRBJ2-1; maybe TRBD1 (5 bases). CDR1 DFQATT and CDR2 SNEGSKA come from the germline V gene (reference sequence). CDR3 size: 14 residues.

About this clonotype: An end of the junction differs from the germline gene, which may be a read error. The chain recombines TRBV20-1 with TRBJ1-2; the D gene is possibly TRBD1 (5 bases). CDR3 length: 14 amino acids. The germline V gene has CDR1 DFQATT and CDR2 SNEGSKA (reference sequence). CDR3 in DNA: TGCAGTGCTAGGTCGGGGGTTCCAGGCTATGACTACACCTTC. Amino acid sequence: CSARSGVPGYDYTF.

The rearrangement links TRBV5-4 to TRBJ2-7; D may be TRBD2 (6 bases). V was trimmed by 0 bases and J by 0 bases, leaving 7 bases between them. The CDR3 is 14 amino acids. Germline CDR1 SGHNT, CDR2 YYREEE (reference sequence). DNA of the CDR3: TGTGCCAGCAGCTTGGCCGGGAGCTCCTACGAGCAGTACTTC. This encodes CASSLAGSSYEQYF.

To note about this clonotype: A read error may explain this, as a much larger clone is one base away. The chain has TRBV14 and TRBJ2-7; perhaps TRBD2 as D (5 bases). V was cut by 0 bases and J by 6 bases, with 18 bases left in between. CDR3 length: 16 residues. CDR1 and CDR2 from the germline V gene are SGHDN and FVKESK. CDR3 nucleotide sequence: TGTGCCAGCAGCCAAGATACCCCCCGGGCCGGGATCGAGCAGTACTTC. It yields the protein CASSQDTPRAGIEQYF.

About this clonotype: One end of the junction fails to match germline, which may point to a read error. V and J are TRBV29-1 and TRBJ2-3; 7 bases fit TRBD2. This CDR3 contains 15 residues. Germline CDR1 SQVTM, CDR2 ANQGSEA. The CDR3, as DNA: TGCAGCGTGCGCTCAAGCGGGATGAGCACAAATACGCATTATTTT. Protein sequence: CSVRSSGMSTNTHYF.

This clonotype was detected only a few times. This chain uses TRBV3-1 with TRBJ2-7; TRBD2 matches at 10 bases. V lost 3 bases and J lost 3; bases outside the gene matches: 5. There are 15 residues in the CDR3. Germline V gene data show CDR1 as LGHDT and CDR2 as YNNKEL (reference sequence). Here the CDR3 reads CASSHGASGGYEQYF. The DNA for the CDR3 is TGTGCCAGCAGCCACGGGGCTAGCGGGGGCTACGAGCAGTACTTC.

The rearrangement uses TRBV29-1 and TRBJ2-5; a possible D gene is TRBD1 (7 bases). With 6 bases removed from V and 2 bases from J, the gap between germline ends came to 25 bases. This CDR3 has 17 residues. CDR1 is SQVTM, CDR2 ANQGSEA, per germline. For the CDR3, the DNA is TGCAGCGTGAGGACTATCGGGAGACCCAGGGGGCAAGAGACCCAGTACTTC. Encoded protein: CSVRTIGRPRGQETQYF.

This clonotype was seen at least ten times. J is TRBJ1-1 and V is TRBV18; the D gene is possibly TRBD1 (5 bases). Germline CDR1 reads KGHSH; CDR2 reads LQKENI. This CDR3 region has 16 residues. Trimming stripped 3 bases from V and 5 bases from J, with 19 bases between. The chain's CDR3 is CASSPTGGSRETEAFF. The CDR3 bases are TGTGCCAGCTCACCCACAGGAGGGTCGCGGGAGACTGAAGCTTTCTTT.

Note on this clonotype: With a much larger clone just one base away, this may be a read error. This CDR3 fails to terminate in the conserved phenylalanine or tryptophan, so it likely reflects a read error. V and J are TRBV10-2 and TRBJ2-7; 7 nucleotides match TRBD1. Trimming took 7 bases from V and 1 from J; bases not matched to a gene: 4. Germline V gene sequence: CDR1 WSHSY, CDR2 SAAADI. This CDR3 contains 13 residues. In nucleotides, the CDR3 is TGCGCCAGCAATGCAGGGGGATCCTACGAGCAGTACTTA. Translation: CASNAGGSYEQYL.

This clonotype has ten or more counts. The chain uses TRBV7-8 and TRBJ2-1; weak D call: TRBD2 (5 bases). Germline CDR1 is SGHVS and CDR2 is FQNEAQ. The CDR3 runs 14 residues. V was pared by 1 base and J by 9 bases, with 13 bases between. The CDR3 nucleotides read TGTGCCAGCAGCTTAGAGCCCGGACGGGGTGAGCAGTTCTTC. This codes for CASSLEPGRGEQFF.

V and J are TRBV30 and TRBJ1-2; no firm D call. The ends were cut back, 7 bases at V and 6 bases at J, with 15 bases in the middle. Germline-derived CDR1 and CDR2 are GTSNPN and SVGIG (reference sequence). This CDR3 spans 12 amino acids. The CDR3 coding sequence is TGTGCCTCCTCAGTCCAGGCTGATGGCTACACCTTC. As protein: CASSVQADGYTF.

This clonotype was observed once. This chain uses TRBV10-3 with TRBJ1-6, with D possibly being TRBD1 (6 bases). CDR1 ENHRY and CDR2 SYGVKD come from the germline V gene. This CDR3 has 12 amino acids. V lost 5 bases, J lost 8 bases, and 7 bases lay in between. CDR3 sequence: CAISSGDSPLHF. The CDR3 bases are TGTGCCATCAGTTCAGGGGATTCACCCCTCCACTTT.

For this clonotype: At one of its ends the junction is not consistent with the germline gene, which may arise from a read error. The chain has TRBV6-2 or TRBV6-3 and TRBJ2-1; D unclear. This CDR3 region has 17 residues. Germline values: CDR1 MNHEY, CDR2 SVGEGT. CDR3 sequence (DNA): TGTGCCATCAGTTATCCCCTATTAGCACGTCCATACAATGAGCAGTTCTTC. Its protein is CAISYPLLARPYNEQFF.

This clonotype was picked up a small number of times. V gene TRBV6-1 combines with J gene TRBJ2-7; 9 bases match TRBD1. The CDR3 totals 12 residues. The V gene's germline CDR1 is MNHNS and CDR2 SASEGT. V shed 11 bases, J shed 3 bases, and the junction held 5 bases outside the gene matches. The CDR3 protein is CASSGQGYEQYF. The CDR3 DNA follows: TGTGCCTCATCGGGACAGGGCTACGAGCAGTACTTC.

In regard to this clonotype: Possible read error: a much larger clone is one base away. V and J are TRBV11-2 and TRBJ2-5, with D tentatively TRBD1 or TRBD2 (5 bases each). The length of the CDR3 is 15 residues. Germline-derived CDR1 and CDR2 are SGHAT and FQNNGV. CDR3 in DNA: TGTGCCAGCAGCCTCGGGGACCAGGTTGGGGAGAGCCAGTACTTC. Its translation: CASSLGDQVGESQYF. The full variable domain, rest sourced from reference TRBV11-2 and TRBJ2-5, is EAGVAQSPRYKIIEKRQSVAFWCNPISGHATLYWYQQILGQGPKLLIQFQNNGVVDDSQLPKDRFSAERLKGVDSTLKIQPAKLEDSAVYLCASSLGDQVGESQYFGPGTRLLVL.

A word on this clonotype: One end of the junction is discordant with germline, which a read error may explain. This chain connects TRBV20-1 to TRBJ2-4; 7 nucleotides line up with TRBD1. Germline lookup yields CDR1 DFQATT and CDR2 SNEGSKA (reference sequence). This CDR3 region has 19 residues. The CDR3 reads CSAGDPGRGIRKAKNIQCF. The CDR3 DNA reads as TGCAGTGCTGGAGACCCGGGCAGGGGGATTCGGAAAGCCAAAAACATTCAGTGCTTC.

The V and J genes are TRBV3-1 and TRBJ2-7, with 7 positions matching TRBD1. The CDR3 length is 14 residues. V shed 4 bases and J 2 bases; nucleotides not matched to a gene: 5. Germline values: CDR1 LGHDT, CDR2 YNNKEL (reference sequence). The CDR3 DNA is TGTGCCAGCAGCCTCCGGGACAGTGCCTACGAGCAGTACTTC. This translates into CASSLRDSAYEQYF.

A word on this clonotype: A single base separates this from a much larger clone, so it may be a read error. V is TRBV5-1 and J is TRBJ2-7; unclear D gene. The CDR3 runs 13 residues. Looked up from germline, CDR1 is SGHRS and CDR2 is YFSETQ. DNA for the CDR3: TGCGCCAGCAGCTTATCTGGGAACTACGAGGAGTACTTC. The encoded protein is CASSLSGNYEEYF.

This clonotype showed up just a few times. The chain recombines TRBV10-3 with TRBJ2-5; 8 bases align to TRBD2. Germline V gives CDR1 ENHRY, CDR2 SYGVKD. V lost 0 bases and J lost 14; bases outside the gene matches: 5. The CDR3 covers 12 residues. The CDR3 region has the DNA TGTGCCATCAGTGAGTCGATCGGGGGGGCCTACTTC. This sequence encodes CAISESIGGAYF.

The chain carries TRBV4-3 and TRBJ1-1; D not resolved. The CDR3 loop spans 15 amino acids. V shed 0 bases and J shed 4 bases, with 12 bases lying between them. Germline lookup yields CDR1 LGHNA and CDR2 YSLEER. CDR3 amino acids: CASSQEFGELTEAFF. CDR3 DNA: TGCGCCAGCAGCCAAGAATTCGGTGAACTCACTGAAGCTTTCTTT.

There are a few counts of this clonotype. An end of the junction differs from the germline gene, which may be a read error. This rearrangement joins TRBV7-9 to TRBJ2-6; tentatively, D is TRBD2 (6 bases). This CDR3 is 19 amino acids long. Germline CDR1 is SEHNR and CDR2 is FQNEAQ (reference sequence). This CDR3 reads CTSSLSRAGGYSGANVLTF. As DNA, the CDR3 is TGTACCAGCAGCTTATCCCGGGCCGGGGGTTATTCTGGGGCCAACGTCCTGACTTTC.

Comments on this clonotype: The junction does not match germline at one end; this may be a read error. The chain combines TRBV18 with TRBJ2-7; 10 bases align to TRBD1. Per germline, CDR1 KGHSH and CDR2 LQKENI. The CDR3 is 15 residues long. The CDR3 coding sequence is TGTGCCAGCTCACCAGTGGGACAGGGGTCCTACGGGCAGTACTTC. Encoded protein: CASSPVGQGSYGQYF.

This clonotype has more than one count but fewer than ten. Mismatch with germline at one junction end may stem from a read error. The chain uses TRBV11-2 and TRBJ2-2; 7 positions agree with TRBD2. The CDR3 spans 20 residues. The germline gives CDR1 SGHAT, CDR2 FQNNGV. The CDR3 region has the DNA TGTGCTAGCACCCCCTCATTGGGTCAAGGGCTAGCGGTAAACACCGGGGAGCTGTTTTTT. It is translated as CASTPSLGQGLAVNTGELFF.

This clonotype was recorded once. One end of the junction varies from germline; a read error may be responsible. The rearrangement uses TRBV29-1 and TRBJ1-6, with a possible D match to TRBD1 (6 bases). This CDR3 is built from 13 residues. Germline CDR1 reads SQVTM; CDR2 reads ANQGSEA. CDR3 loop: CSVARGRESPLHF. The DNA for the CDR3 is TGCAGCGTAGCCAGGGGCAGAGAATCACCCCTCCACTTC.